The entry that follows covers one T cell receptor (beta chain) sequence. Its antigen remains unknown. The sample originates from a study of regulatory dendritic cells for organ transplantation. Regarding the study as a whole: Memory T cells were less diverse than naive, with memory CD8+ most oligoclonal. Of resting T cell subsets, memory CD8+ had the most alloreactive clonotypes. Memory CD8+ clonal expansion seemed more limited with regulatory than mature dendritic cells.

This CDR3 region has 14 residues. Trimming stripped 0 bases from V and 4 bases from J, with 10 bases between. CDR1 is SGHDT, CDR2 YYEEEE, per germline. The protocol was immunoSEQ multiplex PCR, while the TCRdb copy is restricted to in-frame clones and leaves out a portion. The table includes 35,000 to 45,000 clones, 75% to 95% detected once. This sequence originates from a human donor in good health. Material for sequencing was naive CD8+ T cells from blood. Documented subset: CD45RA+ naive T cells. This chain connects TRBV5-6 to TRBJ1-2; D not certain. CDR3 sequence reads: CASSLAASAYGYTF. The DNA of the CDR3 is TGTGCCAGCAGCTTGGCTGCCAGCGCCTATGGCTACACCTTC. Complete variable domain (other parts from reference TRBV5-6 and TRBJ1-2): DAGVTQSPTHLIKTRGQQVTLRCSPKSGHDTVSWYQQALGQGPQFIFQYYEEEERQRGNFPDRFSGHQFPNYSSELNVNALLLGDSALYLCASSLAASAYGYTFGSGTRLTVV.